Shown below are 27 T cell receptor beta chains from a single sample sequenced in a study of blood T cells in healthy people across ages. It was with a sample-barcoded 5' primer and a J-beta primer mix that a second PCR of roughly 7 to 12 cycles was run. TCRdb used MiXCR to reprocess the 5' RACE reads, holding one entry per CDR3 protein. The sample includes about a million distinct CDR3 sequences, about 44% of them seen just once. What was sequenced was blood. These receptor sequences come from a young man in good health.

This clonotype was seen a handful of times. This chain links TRBV28 with TRBJ2-5; D possibly corresponds to TRBD2 (5 bases). The CDR3 runs to 11 residues. Trimming left V 4 bases short and J 11 bases short, with 11 bases between. From germline, CDR1 is MDHEN and CDR2 SYDVKM. CDR3 coding DNA: TGTGCCAGCAGTTCCACATGGGAGCAGTACTTC. Its protein is CASSSTWEQYF.

Notes on this clonotype: A read error may produce the germline difference seen at one junction end. The chain has TRBV20-1 and TRBJ2-5; D is uncertain. The CDR3 is made up of 15 amino acids. In germline, CDR1 is DFQATT, CDR2 SNEGSKA (reference sequence). The CDR3 sequence: CSARDITVNQEAQYF. In DNA, the CDR3 is TGCAGTGCTAGAGATATTACAGTTAACCAAGAGGCCCAGTACTTC.

The chain recombines TRBV7-2 with TRBJ2-7; D is possibly TRBD1 (6 bases). The V and J ends lost 2 bases and 1 base respectively, with 12 bases between them. The CDR3 is made up of 15 amino acids. The germline V gene has CDR1 SGHTA and CDR2 FQGNSA. CDR3 loop: CASSLRAGESYEQYF. The CDR3 DNA is TGTGCCAGCAGCTTAAGGGCAGGGGAATCCTACGAGCAGTACTTC.

This clonotype was seen a handful of times. The CDR3 loop is CASSEGSGGVLEQYF. CDR3 DNA: TGTGCCAGCAGTGAGGGGAGCGGTGGTGTACTCGAGCAGTACTTC. V and J are TRBV2 and TRBJ2-5; TRBD2 might be the D (5 bases). The end of the DNA is better explained by TRBJ2-7, so the J call may be wrong. Germline assignment: CDR1 SNHLY and CDR2 FYNNEI. The CDR3 runs 15 residues.

The chain combines TRBV28 with TRBJ2-6; D gene unclear. The CDR3 is made up of 16 amino acids. The germline gives CDR1 MDHEN, CDR2 SYDVKM. Trimming left V 1 base short and J 1 base short, with 8 bases between. This CDR3 is CASSLSPRSGANVLTF. CDR3 DNA: TGTGCCAGCAGTTTATCCCCACGATCTGGGGCCAACGTCCTGACTTTC.

The V and J genes are TRBV28 and TRBJ1-4, with D possibly being TRBD1 (6 bases). The germline gives CDR1 MDHEN, CDR2 SYDVKM. This CDR3 is 15 amino acids long. The V end lost 4 bases, the J end lost 2 bases, and 11 bases lay between the germline ends. CDR3 bases: TGTGCCAGCAGTTCAACAGGGTCCACTAATGAAAAACTGTTTTTT. It is translated as CASSSTGSTNEKLFF.

This clonotype has just one count. The rearrangement links TRBV5-1 to TRBJ1-2; 7 bases agree with TRBD1. The V segment lost 4 bases and the J segment 3 bases; nucleotides outside the gene matches: 9. CDR3 length: 15 amino acids. Per germline, CDR1 SGHRS and CDR2 YFSETQ. The chain's CDR3 is CASSPTTGKDYGYTF. In DNA form, the CDR3 reads TGCGCCAGCAGCCCTACGACAGGGAAGGACTATGGCTACACCTTC.

This clonotype was found a few times. The rearrangement links TRBV12-3 or TRBV12-4 to TRBJ2-5, with 7 bases identical to TRBD1. J was trimmed by 8 bases and V by 5 bases; bases with no gene match: 11. CDR3 size: 14 residues. The DNA for the CDR3 is TGTGCCAGCAGTCCCCAGGACAGGCAGAAAACCCAGTACTTC. It yields the protein CASSPQDRQKTQYF.

This clonotype was observed many times. Written as DNA, the CDR3 is TGCAGCGTTGTGGGCAGCTACGAGCAGTACTTC. Its translation is CSVVGSYEQYF. The chain employs TRBV29-1 and TRBJ2-7; D uncertain. The length of the CDR3 is 11 residues. Germline V gene data show CDR1 as SQVTM and CDR2 as ANQGSEA. Trimming removed 4 bases from V and 3 bases from J, with 7 bases in between.

The CDR3 loop reads CASSLLRPGQGNGEQYF. CDR3 coding DNA: TGTGCCAGCAGTTTATTGAGGCCGGGACAGGGGAATGGTGAGCAGTACTTC. V gene TRBV12-3 or TRBV12-4 combines with J gene TRBJ2-5, with 10 bases aligning to TRBD1. Losses at the gene ends were 2 bases for V and 11 bases for J; bases not matched to a gene: 17. The CDR3 is 17 amino acids.

This clonotype was picked up a small number of times. V is TRBV12-3 or TRBV12-4 and J is TRBJ2-7; tentatively, D is TRBD2 (7 bases). The CDR3 covers 14 residues. The V end was cut by 2 bases, the J end by 3 bases, with 11 bases between. CDR3 in DNA: TGTGCCAGCAGTTTATCAGGGGAGGGCTACGAGCAGTACTTC. It translates to CASSLSGEGYEQYF.

The chain links TRBV28 to TRBJ2-1, with a tentative D call TRBD2 (6 bases). The V end lost 3 bases, the J end lost 2 bases, and 8 bases lay between the germline ends. This CDR3 has 14 residues. CDR1 is MDHEN, CDR2 SYDVKM, per germline. The CDR3 is CASSFAGPYNEQFF. In DNA form, the CDR3 reads TGTGCCAGCAGTTTTGCGGGACCCTACAATGAGCAGTTCTTC.

This clonotype appeared a few times. J is TRBJ1-2 and V is TRBV20-1; 8 positions match TRBD1. Trimming removed 6 bases from V and 2 bases from J; junction bases left unmatched: 8. Looked up from germline, CDR1 is DFQATT and CDR2 is SNEGSKA (reference sequence). This CDR3 has 14 amino acids. CDR3: CSAAGDRINYGYTF. CDR3 sequence (DNA): TGCAGTGCCGCCGGGGACAGGATAAACTATGGCTACACCTTC.

This clonotype has more than one count but fewer than ten. This sequence joins TRBV14 and TRBJ1-2; D may be TRBD1 (6 bases). The ends were cut back, 4 bases at V and 6 bases at J, with 15 bases in the middle. The CDR3 sequence is 14 residues long. The germline V gene encodes CDR1 SGHDN and CDR2 FVKESK. The CDR3 nucleotides are TGTGCCAGCAGCCGTTCAGGGGCCAACCATGGCTACACCTTC. Its translation is CASSRSGANHGYTF.

There are many counts of this clonotype. The rearrangement uses TRBV7-2 and TRBJ2-7; D unresolved. The V end was cut by 1 base, the J end by 5 bases, with 9 bases between. This CDR3 comprises 13 residues. Germline V gene sequence: CDR1 SGHTA, CDR2 FQGNSA. The chain's CDR3 is CASSLEFRNEQYF. The CDR3 region has the DNA TGTGCCAGCAGCTTAGAGTTCCGGAACGAGCAGTACTTC.

The chain uses TRBV6-5 and TRBJ2-7, with a weak D call TRBD2 (5 bases). Germline-derived CDR1 and CDR2 are MNHEY and SVGAGI. The V end lost 0 bases, the J end lost 1 base, and 10 bases lay between the germline ends. CDR3 length: 15 residues. CDR3 protein: CASSYSRGVSYEQYF. The CDR3 coding sequence is TGTGCCAGCAGTTACTCCCGGGGAGTTTCCTACGAGCAGTACTTC.

This clonotype showed up just a few times. The CDR3 is CASSERGRYEQYF. Written as DNA, the CDR3 is TGTGCCAGCAGTGAGAGAGGGCGGTACGAGCAGTACTTC. The J gene is TRBJ2-7, the V gene TRBV6-2 or TRBV6-3, with a possible D match to TRBD2 (5 bases). The ends were cut back, 5 bases at V and 4 bases at J, with 12 bases in the middle. Germline-derived CDR1 and CDR2 are MNHEY and SVGEGT. The CDR3 is 13 amino acids.

This clonotype was seen a handful of times. The CDR3 reads CSARDPSGGDEQFF. The CDR3 DNA follows: TGCAGTGCTAGAGATCCTAGCGGGGGCGATGAGCAGTTCTTC. The V call is TRBV20-1, the J call TRBJ2-1; TRBD2 matches 10 bases. CDR1 is DFQATT, CDR2 SNEGSKA, per germline (reference sequence). The CDR3 length is 14 residues. Unmatched junction bases numbered 4, after V lost 0 bases and J lost 8 bases.

In its sample, this clonotype was seen a few times. The chain recombines TRBV5-1 with TRBJ1-6, with D maybe TRBD1 (6 bases). The germline V gene has CDR1 SGHRS and CDR2 YFSETQ. CDR3 length: 15 amino acids. V was trimmed by 4 bases and J by 4 bases, leaving 12 bases between them. CDR3 sequence: CASSPQTGYNSPLHF. CDR3 DNA sequence: TGCGCCAGCAGCCCCCAGACAGGATATAATTCACCCCTCCACTTT.

The J gene is TRBJ1-4, the V gene TRBV5-1; D not certain. Germline CDR1 is SGHRS and CDR2 is YFSETQ. The CDR3 contains 13 residues. V was shortened by 4 bases and J by 8 bases, with 12 bases between the two germline ends. In nucleotides, the CDR3 is TGCGCCAGCAGCGTCAGTCCGGGAGAAAAACTGTTTTTT. It translates to CASSVSPGEKLFF. Full variable domain (remainder filled in from reference TRBV5-1 and TRBJ1-4): KAGVTQTPRYLIKTRGQQVTLSCSPISGHRSVSWYQQTPGQGLQFLFEYFSETQRNKGNFPGRFSGRQFSNSRSEMNVSTLELGDSALYLCASSVSPGEKLFFGSGTQLSVL.

The genes are TRBV9 and TRBJ2-7; tentatively, D is TRBD2 (5 bases). Per the germline V gene, CDR1 is SGDLS and CDR2 is YYNGEE. V was trimmed by 2 bases and J by 0 bases, leaving 12 bases between them. This CDR3 contains 15 residues. CDR3: CASSVDWTGSYEQYF. CDR3 coding DNA: TGTGCCAGCAGCGTGGACTGGACGGGCTCCTACGAGCAGTACTTC.

Many counts were recorded for this clonotype. The DNA of the CDR3 is TGCAGCGTTCAGGTCGGGGAGCTGTTTTTT. Protein: CSVQVGELFF. The V call is TRBV29-1, the J call TRBJ2-2; D gene uncertain. Germline V gene data show CDR1 as SQVTM and CDR2 as ANQGSEA. V gave up 5 bases and J gave up 7 bases, with 5 bases separating them. The CDR3 has 10 residues.

This clonotype occurred a few times. This chain joins TRBV29-1 and TRBJ2-7; 9 positions match TRBD1. The germline CDR1 and CDR2 sequences are SQVTM and ANQGSEA. With 1 base clipped from V and 6 bases from J, the junction kept 7 bases outside the gene matches. CDR3 length: 14 amino acids. The CDR3 DNA reads TGCAGCGTTGAAGCCGGGACAGGGAACATCGAGCAGTACTTC. This codes for CSVEAGTGNIEQYF.

This clonotype was seen repeatedly, ten times or more. V usage is TRBV2 and J usage is TRBJ2-7, with 7 bases fitting TRBD1. CDR1 and CDR2 (germline): SNHLY, FYNNEI. The CDR3 consists of 15 residues. V dropped 5 bases and J dropped 2; count of bases not matched to a gene: 9. This chain's CDR3 is CASSSNRGPTYEQYF. CDR3 in DNA: TGTGCCAGCAGTTCAAACAGGGGCCCGACCTACGAGCAGTACTTC.

This chain links TRBV5-1 with TRBJ2-1; 12 positions agree with TRBD2. This CDR3 region has 15 residues. Germline V CDR1 and CDR2: SGHRS, YFSETQ. Trimming removed 4 bases from V and 8 bases from J; junction bases left unmatched: 7. CDR3 residues: CASSNPSGGAYEQFF. In nucleotides, the CDR3 is TGCGCCAGCAGCAACCCTAGCGGGGGGGCGTATGAGCAGTTCTTC.

The chain combines TRBV7-2 with TRBJ2-3; D gene uncertain. CDR3 length equals 17 residues. CDR1 is SGHTA, CDR2 FQGNSA, per germline. V lost 1 base and J lost 0, with 14 bases in between. The CDR3 loop reads CASSLVRRLTSTDTQYF. DNA for the CDR3: TGTGCCAGCAGCTTAGTACGACGGCTCACTAGCACAGATACGCAGTATTTT.

The chain recombines TRBV6-1 with TRBJ1-2; 9 positions agree with TRBD1. J was trimmed by 4 bases and V by 4 bases; bases with no gene match: 10. Germline V gene sequence: CDR1 MNHNS, CDR2 SASEGT. The CDR3 consists of 16 residues. The CDR3 region has the DNA TGTGCCAGCAGTGCAGCTGACAGGGGGATGGGCTATGGCTACACCTTC. Its protein product is CASSAADRGMGYGYTF.